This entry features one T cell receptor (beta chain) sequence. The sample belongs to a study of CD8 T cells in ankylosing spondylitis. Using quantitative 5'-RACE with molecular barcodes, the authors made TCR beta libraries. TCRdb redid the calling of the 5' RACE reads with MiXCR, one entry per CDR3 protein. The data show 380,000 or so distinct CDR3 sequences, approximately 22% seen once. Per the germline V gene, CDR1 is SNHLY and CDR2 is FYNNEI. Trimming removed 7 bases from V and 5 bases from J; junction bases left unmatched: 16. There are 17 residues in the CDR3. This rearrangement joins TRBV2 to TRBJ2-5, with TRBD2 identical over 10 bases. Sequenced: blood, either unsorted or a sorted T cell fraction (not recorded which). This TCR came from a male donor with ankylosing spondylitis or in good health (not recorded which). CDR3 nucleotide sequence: TGTGCCAGCAATGGTCCAGGAGCGGGGGGGCCGGGTGAGACCCAGTACTTC. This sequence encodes CASNGPGAGGPGETQYF. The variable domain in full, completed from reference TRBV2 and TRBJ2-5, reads EPEVTQTPSHQVTQMGQEVILRCVPISNHLYFYWYRQILGQKVEFLVSFYNNEISEKSEIFDDQFSVERPDGSNFTLKIRSTKLEDSAMYFCASNGPGAGGPGETQYFGPGTRLLVL.